The rows below give T cell receptor beta chains drawn from one sample of a study of Ad26.COV2.S vaccination and SARS-CoV-2 variants. Sequencing was performed with immunoSEQ multiplex PCR; in TCRdb, only in-frame clones are kept and a portion is missing. This sample has about 440,000 clones, with 90% found just once. Sample: peripheral blood, taken in a trial of Ad26.COV2.S vaccine versus placebo. The receptors were sampled from a person between 18 and 59 years old who received the Ad26.COV2.S COVID-19 vaccine or a placebo. CDR3s include the opening cysteine and the closing phenylalanine or tryptophan. A D gene is named only where the DNA matches it firmly.

TRBV10-3	14	-	TRBJ2-3	CAISGDSGTDTQYF
TRBV18	13	-	TRBJ1-2	CASSPDTTYGYTF
TRBV7-2	14	-	TRBJ2-5	CASSSSGLEETQYF
TRBV7-8	15	TRBD2	TRBJ2-7	CASSLGGSGGGEQYF
TRBV6-4	14	-	TRBJ2-3	CASSPTEAPDTQYF
TRBV28	16	-	TRBJ2-7	CASSLYPSGTNYEQYF
TRBV9	14	-	TRBJ2-1	CASSEGPSYNEQFF
TRBV23-1	13	-	TRBJ1-2	CASREGRGYGYTF
TRBV7-8	12	-	TRBJ2-1	CASAAPLGEQFF
TRBV10-3	13	-	TRBJ1-2	CAISRVDNYGYTF
TRBV10-3	17	TRBD1	TRBJ2-1	CAISESNPGQGANEQFF
TRBV3-1/TRBV3-2	15	-	TRBJ2-1	CASSLGQGSYNEQFF
TRBV27	13	TRBD1	TRBJ2-5	CASGQGAGETQYF
TRBV4-3	15	-	TRBJ2-1	CASSQGASAYNEQFF
TRBV6-1	14	-	TRBJ2-1	CASSESLSGNEQFF
TRBV2	14	-	TRBJ2-7	CASRSEGFPGEQYF
TRBV20-1	13	-	TRBJ2-5	CSASGGSRETQYF
TRBV5-1	14	-	TRBJ2-1	CASSLGLTNNEQFF
TRBV5-5	17	-	TRBJ2-3	CASSLAGPPSGVDTQYF
TRBV18	13	TRBD1	TRBJ1-5	CASSKDREKPQHF
TRBV12-3/TRBV12-4	13	-	TRBJ1-5	CASSLGGGQPQHF
TRBV4-2	16	TRBD2	TRBJ2-1	CASSQDLAGGGNEQFF
TRBV7-3	15	TRBD2	TRBJ2-1	CASSLRTSGSNEQFF
TRBV5-1	14	TRBD2	TRBJ2-1	CASSLTSGSNEQFF
TRBV28	14	-	TRBJ1-1	CASSFPGTSAEAFF
TRBV14	16	TRBD2	TRBJ2-7	CASSPPPGTRWYEQYF
TRBV4-3	15	-	TRBJ1-1	CASSQDHRVIAEAFF
TRBV15	18	TRBD2	TRBJ2-3	CATSREDGTSSEGDTQYF
TRBV4-1	13	-	TRBJ2-3	CASSQGQLDTQYF
TRBV3-1/TRBV3-2	12	-	TRBJ1-3	CASSPPGNTIYF
TRBV19	15	TRBD1	TRBJ1-4	CASSIGTGGGEKLFF
TRBV11-3	15	TRBD2	TRBJ2-1	CASSLRTSGTNEQFF
TRBV20-1	15	TRBD1	TRBJ1-6	CSASHGQGGYSPLHF
TRBV27	13	-	TRBJ1-2	CASSQTQGRPVLF
TRBV3-1/TRBV3-2	13	-	TRBJ2-7	CASSQDIGGEQYF
TRBV28	16	TRBD1	TRBJ1-5	CASATGDSWADQPQHF
TRBV6-1	12	-	TRBJ2-7	CASSEVGYEQYF
TRBV9	13	TRBD2	TRBJ2-5	CASSSGGEETQYF
TRBV6-1	19	TRBD2	TRBJ2-3	CASSEANPRLAGTVDTQYF
TRBV7-8	14	-	TRBJ2-5	CASSLGRVRETQYF
TRBV7-3	21	TRBD2	TRBJ2-2	CASSLKGRGLAGGFNTGELFF
TRBV6-5	15	-	TRBJ1-1	CASSYSWQGETEAFF
TRBV6-2/TRBV6-3	19	-	TRBJ1-1	CASSYTTGISAGEDTEAFF
TRBV19	14	-	TRBJ1-4	CASSMQGMDEKLFF
TRBV4-1	14	-	TRBJ2-2	CASSQVGATGELFF
TRBV2	17	TRBD1	TRBJ1-4	CASSLVGRGQGYEKLFF
TRBV28	16	TRBD2	TRBJ2-7	CASIPGQLAGVREQYF
TRBV27	15	TRBD1	TRBJ2-7	CASRPWTGGQDEQYF
TRBV9	15	-	TRBJ1-2	CASSGSTGANYGYTF
TRBV4-3	14	-	TRBJ2-1	CASSQEGTVNEQFF
TRBV11-2	14	TRBD2	TRBJ2-7	CASSKPGLENEQYF
TRBV10-1	23	TRBD2	TRBJ2-7	CASSDVLGDTWGNIAGGYGEQYF
TRBV19	13	-	TRBJ2-1	CASTWQNSNEQFF
TRBV2	14	-	TRBJ2-3	CATTGVLSTDTQYF
TRBV30	14	TRBD2	TRBJ2-4	CAWSLGLAGDIQYF
TRBV28	17	TRBD2	TRBJ2-1	CASRPRVGGSGANEQFF
TRBV5-8	15	-	TRBJ2-6	CASSLAVSGANVLTF
TRBV6-2/TRBV6-3	14	TRBD1	TRBJ1-2	CASSWDSYDYGYTF
TRBV15	15	TRBD2	TRBJ2-1	CAIRDISGAHNEQFF
TRBV11-2	14	-	TRBJ1-2	CASSLAGRNYGYTF